The sequence of this T cell receptor beta chain was determined in a study of radiation and T cells in renal cell carcinoma. Study information: Nephrectomy followed 15 Gy stereotactic body radiation by 4 weeks.

The protocol was immunoSEQ multiplex PCR, while the TCRdb copy is restricted to in-frame clones and leaves out a portion. The data contain roughly 78,000 clones, 82% of them singletons. The time point: blood 2 weeks post-SBRT. The treatment here: 15 Gy SBRT to primary tumor, nephrectomy 4 weeks later. The tumor was a clear cell renal cell carcinoma. V lost 3 bases, J lost 6 bases, and 12 bases lay in between. The CDR3 is made up of 13 amino acids. The germline CDR1 and CDR2 sequences are MDHEN and SYDVKM. V usage is TRBV28 and J usage is TRBJ2-7; the D is unclear. Here the sequenced sample was blood, taken from a patient whose treatment included radiotherapy and nephrectomy. This sequence originates from a man aged 60-69 years with renal cell carcinoma. The CDR3 loop reads CASSFSEPLEQYF. CDR3 DNA: TGTGCCAGCAGTTTCAGCGAGCCGCTCGAGCAGTACTTC. The full variable domain, completed using reference TRBV28 and TRBJ2-7, is DVKVTQSSRYLVKRTGEKVFLECVQDMDHENMFWYRQDPGLGLRLIYFSYDVKMKEKGDIPEGYSVSREKKERFSLILESASTNQTSMYLCASSFSEPLEQYFGPGTRLTVT.